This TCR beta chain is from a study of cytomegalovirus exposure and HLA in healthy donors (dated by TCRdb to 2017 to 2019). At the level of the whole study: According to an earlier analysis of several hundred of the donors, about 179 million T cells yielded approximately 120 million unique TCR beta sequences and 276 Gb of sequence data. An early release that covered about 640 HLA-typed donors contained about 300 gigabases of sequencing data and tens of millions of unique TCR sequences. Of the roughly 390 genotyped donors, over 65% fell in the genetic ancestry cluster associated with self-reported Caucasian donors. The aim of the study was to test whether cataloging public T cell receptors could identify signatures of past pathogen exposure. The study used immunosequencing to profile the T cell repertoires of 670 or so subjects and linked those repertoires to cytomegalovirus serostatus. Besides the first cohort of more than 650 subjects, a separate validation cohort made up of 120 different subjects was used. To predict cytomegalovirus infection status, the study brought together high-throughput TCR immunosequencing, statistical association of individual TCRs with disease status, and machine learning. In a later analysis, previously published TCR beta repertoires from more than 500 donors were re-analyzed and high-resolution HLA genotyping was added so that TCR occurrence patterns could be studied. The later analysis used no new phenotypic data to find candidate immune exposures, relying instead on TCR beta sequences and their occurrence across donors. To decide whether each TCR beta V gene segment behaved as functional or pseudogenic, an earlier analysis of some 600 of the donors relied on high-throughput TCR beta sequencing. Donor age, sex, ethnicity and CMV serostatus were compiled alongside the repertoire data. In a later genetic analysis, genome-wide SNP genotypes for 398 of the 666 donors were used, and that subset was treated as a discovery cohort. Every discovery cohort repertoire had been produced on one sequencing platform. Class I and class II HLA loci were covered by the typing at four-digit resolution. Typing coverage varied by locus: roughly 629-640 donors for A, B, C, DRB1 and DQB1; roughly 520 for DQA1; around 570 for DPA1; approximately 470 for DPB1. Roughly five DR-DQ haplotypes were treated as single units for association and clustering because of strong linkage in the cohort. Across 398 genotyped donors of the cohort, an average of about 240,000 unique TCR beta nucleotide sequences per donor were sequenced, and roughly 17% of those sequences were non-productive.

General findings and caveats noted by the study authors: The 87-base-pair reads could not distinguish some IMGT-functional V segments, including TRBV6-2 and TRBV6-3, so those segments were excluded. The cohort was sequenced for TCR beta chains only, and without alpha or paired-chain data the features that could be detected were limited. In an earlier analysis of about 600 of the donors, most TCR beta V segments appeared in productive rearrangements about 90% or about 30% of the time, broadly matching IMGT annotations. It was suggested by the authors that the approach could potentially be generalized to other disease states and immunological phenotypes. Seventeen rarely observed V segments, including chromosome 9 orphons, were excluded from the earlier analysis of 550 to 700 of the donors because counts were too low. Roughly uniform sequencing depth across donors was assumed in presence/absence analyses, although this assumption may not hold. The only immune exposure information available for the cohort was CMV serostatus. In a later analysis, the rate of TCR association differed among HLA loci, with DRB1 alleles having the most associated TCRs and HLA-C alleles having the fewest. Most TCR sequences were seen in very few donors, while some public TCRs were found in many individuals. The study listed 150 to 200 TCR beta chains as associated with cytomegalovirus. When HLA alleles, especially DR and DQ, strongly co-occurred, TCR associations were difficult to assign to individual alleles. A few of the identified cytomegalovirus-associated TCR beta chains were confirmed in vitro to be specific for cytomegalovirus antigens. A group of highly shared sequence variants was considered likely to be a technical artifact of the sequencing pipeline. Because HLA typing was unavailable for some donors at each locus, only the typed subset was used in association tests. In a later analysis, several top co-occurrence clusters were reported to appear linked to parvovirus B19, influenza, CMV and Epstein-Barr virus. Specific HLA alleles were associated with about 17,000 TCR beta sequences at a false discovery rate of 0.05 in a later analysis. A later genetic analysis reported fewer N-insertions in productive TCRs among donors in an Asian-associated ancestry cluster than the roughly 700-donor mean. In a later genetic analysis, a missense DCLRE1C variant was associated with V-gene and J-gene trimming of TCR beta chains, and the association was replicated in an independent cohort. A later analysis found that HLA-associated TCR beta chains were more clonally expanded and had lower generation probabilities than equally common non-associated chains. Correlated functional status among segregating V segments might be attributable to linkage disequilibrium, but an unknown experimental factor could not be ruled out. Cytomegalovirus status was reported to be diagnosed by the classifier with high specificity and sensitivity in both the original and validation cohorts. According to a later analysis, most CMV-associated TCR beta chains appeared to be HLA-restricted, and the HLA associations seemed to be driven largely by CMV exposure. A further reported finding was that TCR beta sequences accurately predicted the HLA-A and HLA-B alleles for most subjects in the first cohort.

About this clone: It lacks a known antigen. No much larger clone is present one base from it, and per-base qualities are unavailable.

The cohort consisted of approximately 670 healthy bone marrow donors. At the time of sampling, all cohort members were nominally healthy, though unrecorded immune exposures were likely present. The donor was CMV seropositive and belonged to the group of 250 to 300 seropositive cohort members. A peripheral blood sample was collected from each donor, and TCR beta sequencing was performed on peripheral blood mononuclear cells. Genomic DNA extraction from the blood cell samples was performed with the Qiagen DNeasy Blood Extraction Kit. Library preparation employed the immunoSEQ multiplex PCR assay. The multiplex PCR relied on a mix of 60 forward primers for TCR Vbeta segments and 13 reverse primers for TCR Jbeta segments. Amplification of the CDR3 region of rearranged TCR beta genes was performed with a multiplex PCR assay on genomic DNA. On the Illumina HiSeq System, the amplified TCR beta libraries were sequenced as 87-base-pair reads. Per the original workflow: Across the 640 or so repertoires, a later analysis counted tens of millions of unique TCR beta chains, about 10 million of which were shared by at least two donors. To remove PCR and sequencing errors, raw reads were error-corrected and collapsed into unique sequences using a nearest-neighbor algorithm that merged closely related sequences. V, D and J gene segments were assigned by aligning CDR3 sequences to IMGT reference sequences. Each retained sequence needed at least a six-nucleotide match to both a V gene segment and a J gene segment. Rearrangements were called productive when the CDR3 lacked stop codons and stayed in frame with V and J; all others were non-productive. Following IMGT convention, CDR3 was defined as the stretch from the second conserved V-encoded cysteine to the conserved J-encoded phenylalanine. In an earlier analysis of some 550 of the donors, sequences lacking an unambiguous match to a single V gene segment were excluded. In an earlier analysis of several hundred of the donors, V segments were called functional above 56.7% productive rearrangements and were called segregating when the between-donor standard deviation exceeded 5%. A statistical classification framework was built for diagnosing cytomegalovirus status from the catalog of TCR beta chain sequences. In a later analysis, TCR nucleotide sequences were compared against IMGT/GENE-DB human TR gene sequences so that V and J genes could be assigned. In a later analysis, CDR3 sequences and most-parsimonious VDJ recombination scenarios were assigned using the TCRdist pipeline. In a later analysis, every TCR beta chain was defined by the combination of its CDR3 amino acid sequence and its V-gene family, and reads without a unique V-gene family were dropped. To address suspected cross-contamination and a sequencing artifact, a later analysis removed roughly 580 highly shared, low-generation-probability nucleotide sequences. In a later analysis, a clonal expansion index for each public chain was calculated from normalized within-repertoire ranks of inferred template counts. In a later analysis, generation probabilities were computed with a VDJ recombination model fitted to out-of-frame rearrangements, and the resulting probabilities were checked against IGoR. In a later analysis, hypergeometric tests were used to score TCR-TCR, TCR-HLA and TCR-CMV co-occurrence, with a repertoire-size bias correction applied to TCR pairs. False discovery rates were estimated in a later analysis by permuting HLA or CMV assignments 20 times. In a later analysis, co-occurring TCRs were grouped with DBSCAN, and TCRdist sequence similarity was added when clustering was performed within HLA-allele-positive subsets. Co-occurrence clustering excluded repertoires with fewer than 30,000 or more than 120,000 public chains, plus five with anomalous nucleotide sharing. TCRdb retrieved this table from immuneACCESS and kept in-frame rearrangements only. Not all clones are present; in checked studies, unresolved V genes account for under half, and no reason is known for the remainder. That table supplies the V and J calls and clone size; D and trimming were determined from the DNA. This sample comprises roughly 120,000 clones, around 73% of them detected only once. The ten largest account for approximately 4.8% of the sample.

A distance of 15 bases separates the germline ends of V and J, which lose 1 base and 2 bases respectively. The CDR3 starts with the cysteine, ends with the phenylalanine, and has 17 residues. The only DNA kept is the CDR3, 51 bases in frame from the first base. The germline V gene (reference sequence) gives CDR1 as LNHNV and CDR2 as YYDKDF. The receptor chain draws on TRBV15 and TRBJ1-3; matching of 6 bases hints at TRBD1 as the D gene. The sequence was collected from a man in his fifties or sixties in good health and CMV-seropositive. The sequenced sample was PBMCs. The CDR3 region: CATSRGGLRNPGNTIYF. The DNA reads TGTGCCACCAGCAGAGGGGGGCTCCGAAATCCTGGAAACACCATATATTTT.